This T cell receptor beta chain was captured by sequencing in a study of blood T cell repertoires in COVID-19. Germline V gene sequence: CDR1 ENHRY, CDR2 SYGVKD. Trimming left V 3 bases short and J 0 bases short, with 9 bases between. CDR3 size: 14 residues. TCRdb keeps only in-frame clones here, not all; method: immunoSEQ multiplex PCR. The repertoire consists of fewer than 350,000 clones, with approximately 87% occurring once and the leading ten covering approximately 12%. The sequenced material came from peripheral blood. The TCR sequence derives from a young woman with COVID-19, enrolled during active disease. V is TRBV10-3 and J is TRBJ2-7; D unclear. CDR3 region: CAISDGFPSYEQYF. Written as DNA, the CDR3 is TGTGCCATCAGTGACGGGTTCCCCTCCTACGAGCAGTACTTC.